Below are 10 T cell receptor beta chains sequenced from a single sample in a study of metastatic and nonmetastatic thyroid tumors. TCRdb re-called the PCR reads with MiXCR. Among about 69,000 clones listed, 14% were seen once. All patients were untreated before thyroid surgery. Sequenced input: blood. The source of these receptors is a male donor with papillary thyroid cancer or a benign thyroid nodule (not recorded which). Some clones in this sample may be carry-over from other donors' samples.

This clone was seen at least ten times. The chain carries TRBV10-3 and TRBJ1-2, with 10 bases aligning to TRBD1. This CDR3 spans 15 amino acids. CDR1 is ENHRY, CDR2 SYGVKD, per germline. V lost 3 bases, J lost 7 bases, and 8 bases stayed unmatched. In nucleotides, the CDR3 is TGTGCCATCAGTGACCAGACCCGGGACAGGGGTGGCTACACCTTC. Its protein product is CAISDQTRDRGGYTF.

This clone was observed a few times. A clone one base away is much larger, so this may be a read error. V is TRBV9 and J is TRBJ2-1; the D is unclear. The CDR3 extends over 11 amino acids. V dropped 7 bases and J dropped 4 bases, with 6 bases sitting between them. Germline CDR1 and CDR2: SGDLS and YYNGEE. CDR3 nucleotide sequence: TGTGCCAGCGGGGTGTACAATGAGCAGTTCTTC. Translating it yields CASGVYNEQFF.

Ten or more counts support this clone. The rearrangement uses TRBV12-3 or TRBV12-4 and TRBJ2-2, with TRBD2 identical over 8 bases. The CDR3 has 15 amino acids. J lost 4 bases, V lost 4 bases, and 5 bases had no gene match. The CDR3 DNA follows: TGTGCCAGCAGTTCGTGGAGCGGGGGCACCGGGGAGCTGTTTTTT. This gives the protein CASSSWSGGTGELFF.

This clone has only a few counts. One junction end does not reproduce the germline sequence, and a read error may be involved. This rearrangement joins TRBV6-2 or TRBV6-3 to TRBJ1-5; TRBD1 matches 8 bases. From germline, CDR1 is MNHEY and CDR2 SVGEGT. The CDR3 is made up of 17 amino acids. The CDR3 is CASSRTGTGHLVQPQHF. CDR3 in DNA: TGTGCCAGCAGTCGGACCGGGACAGGCCACCTTGTGCAGCCCCAGCACTTT.

Many counts were recorded for this clone. This chain's CDR3 is CASSSSLAGLNNEQFF. In nucleotides, the CDR3 is TGTGCCAGCAGCTCTTCACTAGCGGGACTTAACAATGAGCAGTTCTTC. V is TRBV7-9 and J is TRBJ2-1; 10 bases are shared with TRBD2. This CDR3 spans 16 amino acids. Trimming cost V 4 bases and J 5 bases; bases outside gene matches: 8. Germline-derived CDR1 and CDR2 are SEHNR and FQNEAQ (reference sequence). Together with reference TRBV7-9 and TRBJ2-1, the CDR3 gives the full variable domain: DTGVSQNPRHKITKRGQNVTFRCDPISEHNRLYWYRQTLGQGPEFLTYFQNEAQLEKSRLLSDRFSAERPKGSFSTLEIQRTEQGDSAMYLCASSSSLAGLNNEQFFGPGTRLTVL.

The chain carries TRBV11-1 and TRBJ2-1; TRBD1 matches at 11 bases. In germline, CDR1 is SGHAT, CDR2 FQDESV (reference sequence). The CDR3 consists of 17 residues. With V trimmed by 2 bases and J by 7 bases, 10 bases remained unmatched. The CDR3 DNA reads as TGTGCCAGCAGCTTAATCCTCAGGACAGGGGGCTTGAATGAGCAGTTCTTC. Translation: CASSLILRTGGLNEQFF. Together with reference TRBV11-1 and TRBJ2-1, the CDR3 gives the full variable domain: EAEVAQSPRYKITEKSQAVAFWCDPISGHATLYWYRQILGQGPELLVQFQDESVVDDSQLPKDRFSAERLKGVDSTLKIQPAELGDSAMYLCASSLILRTGGLNEQFFGPGTRLTVL.

The rearrangement uses TRBV30 and TRBJ1-5, with D possibly being TRBD1 (5 bases). CDR1 is GTSNPN and CDR2 is SVGIG in the germline V gene (reference sequence). V was trimmed by 3 bases and J by 3 bases, leaving 9 bases between them. The CDR3 consists of 13 residues. CDR3 in amino acids: CAWSAGSNQPQHF. The CDR3 DNA reads as TGTGCCTGGAGCGCAGGGTCCAATCAGCCCCAGCATTTT.

This clone was seen many times. Other DNA sequences of this sample code for an identical CDR3. The CDR3 DNA reads TGTGCCAGCTCACCACCCCGTACCGCAGTGTTTCCCCAGCCCCAGCATTTT. Its translation: CASSPPRTAVFPQPQHF. V is TRBV18 and J is TRBJ1-5, with D unresolved. The CDR3 length is 17 residues. Germline assignment: CDR1 KGHSH and CDR2 LQKENI. Trimming removed 0 bases from V and 7 bases from J, with 19 bases in between.

This clone came up many times. The J gene is TRBJ1-1, the V gene TRBV7-9, with D hard to call. Trimming pared 5 bases from V and 3 bases from J, leaving 10 bases between. The CDR3 runs 13 residues. Per germline, CDR1 SEHNR and CDR2 FQNEAQ (reference sequence). This chain's CDR3 is CASSPGGHTEAFF. As DNA, the CDR3 is TGTGCCAGCAGCCCCGGAGGTCACACTGAAGCTTTCTTT.

V is TRBV2 and J is TRBJ2-7; D gene ambiguous. Trimming stripped 6 bases from V and 4 bases from J, with 16 bases between. The length of the CDR3 is 14 residues. CDR1 is SNHLY and CDR2 is FYNNEI in the germline V gene. The CDR3 is CASSRLGEEYEQYF. CDR3 coding DNA: TGTGCCAGCAGCCGACTCGGTGAGGAGTACGAGCAGTACTTC.